The 17 T cell receptor beta chains presented below share a single source sample, sequenced in a study of post-analysis software for immune sequencing data. Whole-study results and caveats: TRBV5-6, TRBV5-1 and TRBV20-1 were among five TRBV segments more frequent in patients than controls.

These receptors have no known antigen. TCR beta libraries were prepared from cDNA with unique molecular identifiers. Using its own MiXCR run on the PCR reads, TCRdb lists one record per CDR3 protein. This table holds about 560,000 distinct CDR3 sequences, 44% found once. Sequencing was done on a sample of blood. The source of these receptors is a girl between 5 and 17 years old with multiple sclerosis.

V gene TRBV20-1 combines with J gene TRBJ2-3, with TRBD2 matching 9 bases. Trimming took 0 bases from V and 9 from J; bases not matched to a gene: 10. The CDR3 loop spans 15 amino acids. The V gene's germline CDR1 is DFQATT and CDR2 SNEGSKA (reference sequence). The CDR3: CSARDMAGGPETQYF. Here the CDR3 DNA reads TGCAGTGCTAGAGATATGGCGGGGGGGCCGGAAACGCAGTATTTT.

J is TRBJ2-4 and V is TRBV28, with 13 bases fitting TRBD2. The end of the DNA is better explained by TRBJ2-5, so the J call may be wrong. CDR1 and CDR2 (germline): MDHEN, SYDVKM. The CDR3 is made up of 15 amino acids. The CDR3 protein is CASSNPGLAGKTQYF. CDR3 bases: TGTGCCAGCAGCAACCCGGGACTAGCGGGGAAGACCCAGTACTTC.

The V gene is TRBV3-1, the J gene TRBJ2-2, with TRBD2 matching over 13 bases. Per germline, CDR1 LGHDT and CDR2 YNNKEL (reference sequence). V lost 0 bases to trimming and J lost 0 bases; unmatched junction nucleotides: 1. The CDR3 runs to 18 residues. The CDR3 loop reads CASSQEGLAGTNTGELFF. The CDR3 DNA is TGTGCCAGCAGCCAAGAGGGACTAGCGGGAACGAACACCGGGGAGCTGTTTTTT.

This clonotype was observed a few times. The chain links TRBV4-1 to TRBJ2-1; 8 bases align to TRBD2. Looked up from germline, CDR1 is MGHRA and CDR2 is YSYEKL. The CDR3 extends over 16 amino acids. V shed 1 base, J shed 5 bases, and the junction held 7 bases outside the gene matches. CDR3 protein: CASSQVGRGGNNEQFF. For the CDR3, the DNA is TGCGCCAGCAGCCAAGTCGGGAGGGGAGGCAACAATGAGCAGTTCTTC.

In its sample, this clonotype was seen a few times. This chain uses TRBV7-2 with TRBJ2-3; TRBD1 or TRBD2 may be the D gene (5 bases each). This CDR3 has 15 residues. Germline loops: CDR1 SGHTA, CDR2 FQGNSA. V was shortened by 5 bases and J by 4 bases, with 16 bases between the two germline ends. The CDR3 protein is CASSPRGGRADTQYF. In DNA form, the CDR3 reads TGTGCCAGCAGCCCCCGGGGCGGGCGGGCAGATACGCAGTATTTT.

As to this clonotype: The junction does not match germline at one end; this may be a read error. The chain couples TRBV7-2 to TRBJ2-1; the match to TRBD2 covers 15 bases. The CDR3 has 16 amino acids. Germline CDR1 is SGHTA and CDR2 is FQGNSA. CDR3: CASRTGLAGGYNGQFF. The CDR3 DNA reads TGTGCCAGCAGGACGGGACTAGCGGGAGGCTACAATGGGCAGTTCTTC.

J is TRBJ2-5 and V is TRBV15; perhaps TRBD1 as D (6 bases). The CDR3 has 14 residues. Germline CDR1 is LNHNV and CDR2 is YYDKDF (reference sequence). V was cut by 5 bases and J by 7 bases, with 17 bases left in between. The CDR3 here is CATSAERGLGTQYF. The CDR3 nucleotides are TGTGCCACCAGCGCCGAGAGGGGGTTAGGGACCCAGTACTTC.

The rearrangement joins TRBV3-1 to TRBJ1-2; 7 nucleotides line up with TRBD1. The CDR3 consists of 16 residues. The J segment lost 3 bases and the V segment lost 3 bases, leaving 10 bases of the junction unmatched. Germline lookup yields CDR1 LGHDT and CDR2 YNNKEL (reference sequence). The DNA of the CDR3 is TGTGCCAGCAGCCATCCGCGGGACAGAGGTTACTATGGCTACACCTTC. Protein sequence: CASSHPRDRGYYGYTF.

This clonotype was detected only a few times. The chain's CDR3 is CASSFQGLADFYEQYF. In DNA, the CDR3 is TGTGCCAGCAGCTTCCAAGGACTAGCGGATTTCTACGAGCAGTACTTC. V is TRBV7-8 and J is TRBJ2-7; TRBD2 agrees at 10 bases. The CDR3 loop spans 16 amino acids. Germline CDR1 and CDR2: SGHVS and FQNEAQ. V gave up 3 bases and J gave up 3 bases; unmatched junction bases: 8. Filled out from reference TRBV7-8 and TRBJ2-7, the complete variable domain reads GAGVSQSPRYKVAKRGQDVALRCDPISGHVSLFWYQQALGQGPEFLTYFQNEAQLDKSGLPSDRFFAERPEGSVSTLKIQRTQQEDSAVYLCASSFQGLADFYEQYFGPGTRLTVT.

There are a few counts of this clonotype. The CDR3 nucleotides are TGCGCCAGCAAGTTCCCCCCCCCAGGCGGGAGCATCACAGATACGCAGTATTTT. Translation: CASKFPPPGGSITDTQYF. The J gene is TRBJ2-3, the V gene TRBV5-1; 7 nucleotides line up with TRBD2. CDR1 and CDR2 (germline): SGHRS, YFSETQ. V lost 6 bases, J lost 2 bases, and 18 bases stayed unmatched. The CDR3 is made up of 18 amino acids.

This clonotype was counted between two and nine times. The chain combines TRBV5-1 with TRBJ2-7; no reliable D call. The germline gives CDR1 SGHRS, CDR2 YFSETQ. Trimming took 4 bases from V and 5 from J, leaving 13 bases between them. This CDR3 spans 13 amino acids. In nucleotides, the CDR3 is TGCGCCAGCAGCCCAGGAGTTTCTAACGAGCAGTACTTC. Translating it yields CASSPGVSNEQYF.

This clonotype has at least ten counts. The gene calls are TRBV5-1 and TRBJ2-1, with 9 bases fitting TRBD1. The CDR3 sequence is 16 residues long. J gave up 3 bases and V 0 bases, and 4 bases lay outside the gene matches. Per germline, CDR1 SGHRS and CDR2 YFSETQ. The CDR3 spells CASSLGGTGNYNEQFF. CDR3 DNA sequence: TGCGCCAGCAGCTTGGGCGGGACAGGGAACTACAATGAGCAGTTCTTC.

In its sample, this clonotype was seen a few times. This sequence joins TRBV6-6 and TRBJ2-7; the D gene is possibly TRBD1 (5 bases). The ends were cut back, 4 bases at V and 7 bases at J, with 26 bases in the middle. Germline lookup yields CDR1 MNHNY and CDR2 SVGAGI (reference sequence). The CDR3 loop spans 17 amino acids. The CDR3 coding sequence is TGTGCCAGCAGTTTGCCCGACATCCGGCAGGGTTGTCGGGAGCAGTACTTC. This translates into CASSLPDIRQGCREQYF.

Many counts were recorded for this clonotype. The chain uses TRBV25-1 and TRBJ1-2; 9 nucleotides agree with TRBD1. The CDR3 totals 15 residues. V lost 8 bases to trimming and J lost 0 bases; unmatched junction nucleotides: 7. Germline values: CDR1 MGHDK, CDR2 SYGVNS. Here the CDR3 reads CASHDRGEANYGYTF. Here the CDR3 DNA reads TGTGCCAGCCACGACAGGGGGGAAGCTAACTATGGCTACACCTTC.

V is TRBV20-1 and J is TRBJ2-2; D possibly matches TRBD1 or TRBD2 (6 bases each). Germline assignment: CDR1 DFQATT and CDR2 SNEGSKA (reference sequence). V lost 5 bases to trimming and J lost 6 bases, with 16 bases between them. The CDR3 is made up of 14 amino acids. CDR3 in DNA: TGCAGTGCTGTATCGGACGGGGGCGCCGGGGAGCTGTTTTTT. The encoded protein is CSAVSDGGAGELFF.

The rearrangement links TRBV12-3 or TRBV12-4 to TRBJ2-7, with TRBD2 identical over 9 bases. The CDR3 length is 16 residues. With 6 bases clipped from V and 7 bases from J, the junction kept 16 bases outside the gene matches. The DNA of the CDR3 is TGTGCCAGCAGCTCGGCAACGGGACTAGCTTACAATGAGCAGTACTTC. Amino acid sequence: CASSSATGLAYNEQYF.

This chain joins TRBV12-3 or TRBV12-4 and TRBJ2-5; a possible D gene is TRBD2 (6 bases). The germline V and J ends were trimmed by 2 bases and 5 bases, with 12 bases remaining between them. The CDR3 sequence is 14 residues long. In DNA form, the CDR3 reads TGTGCCAGCAGTTTACGACGGGAGAGGGAGACCCAGTACTTC. Protein sequence: CASSLRRERETQYF.